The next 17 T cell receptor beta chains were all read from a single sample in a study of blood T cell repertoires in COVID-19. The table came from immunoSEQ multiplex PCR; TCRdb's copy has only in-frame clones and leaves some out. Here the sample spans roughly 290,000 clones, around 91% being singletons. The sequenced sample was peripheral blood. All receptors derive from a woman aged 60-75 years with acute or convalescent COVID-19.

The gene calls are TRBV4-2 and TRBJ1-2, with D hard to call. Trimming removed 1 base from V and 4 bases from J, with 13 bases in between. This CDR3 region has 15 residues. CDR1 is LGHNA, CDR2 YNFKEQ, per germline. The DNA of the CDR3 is TGTGCCAGCAGCCAAGTTGGAGAAACCATCTATGGCTACACCTTC. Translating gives CASSQVGETIYGYTF.

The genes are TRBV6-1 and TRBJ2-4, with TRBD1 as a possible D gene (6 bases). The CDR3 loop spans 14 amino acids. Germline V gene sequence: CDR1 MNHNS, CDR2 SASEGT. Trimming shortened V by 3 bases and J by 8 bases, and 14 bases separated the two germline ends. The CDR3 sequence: CASSETGPGDIQYF. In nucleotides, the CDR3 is TGTGCCAGCAGTGAGACAGGCCCTGGGGACATTCAGTACTTC.

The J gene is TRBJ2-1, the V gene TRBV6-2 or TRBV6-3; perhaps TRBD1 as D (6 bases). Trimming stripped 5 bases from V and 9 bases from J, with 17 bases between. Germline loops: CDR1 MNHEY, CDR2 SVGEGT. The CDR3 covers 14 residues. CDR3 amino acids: CASSQNMGAGEQFF. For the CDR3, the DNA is TGTGCCAGCAGTCAAAATATGGGGGCCGGTGAGCAGTTCTTC.

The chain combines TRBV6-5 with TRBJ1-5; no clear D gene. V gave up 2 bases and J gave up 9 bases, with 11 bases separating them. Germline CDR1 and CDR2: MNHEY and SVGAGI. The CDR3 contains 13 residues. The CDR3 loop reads CASSYGEGRPQHF. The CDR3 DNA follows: TGTGCCAGCAGTTACGGAGAGGGCCGGCCCCAGCATTTT.

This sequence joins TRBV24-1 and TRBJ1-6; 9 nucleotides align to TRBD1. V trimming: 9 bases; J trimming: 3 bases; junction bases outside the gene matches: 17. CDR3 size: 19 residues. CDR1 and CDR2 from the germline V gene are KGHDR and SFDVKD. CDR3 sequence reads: CATEEYEAGQGDYNSPLHF. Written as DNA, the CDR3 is TGTGCCACCGAAGAGTATGAAGCGGGACAGGGTGACTATAATTCACCCCTCCACTTT.

CDR3 region: CASSLGGTGWSRNEQFF. CDR3 DNA sequence: TGTGCCAGCAGTTTGGGCGGGACAGGGTGGTCCCGAAATGAGCAGTTCTTC. V and J are TRBV28 and TRBJ2-1, with 9 bases identical to TRBD1. The CDR3 is 17 residues long. V trimming: 3 bases; J trimming: 7 bases; junction bases outside the gene matches: 13. CDR1 is MDHEN, CDR2 SYDVKM, per germline.

The CDR3 here is CAEDQDRVGPQGKNIQYF. DNA of the CDR3: TGCGCCGAGGACCAGGACAGAGTAGGTCCTCAGGGCAAAAACATTCAGTACTTC. The V call is TRBV4-3, the J call TRBJ2-4; D may be TRBD1 (6 bases). Germline V gene data show CDR1 as LGHNA and CDR2 as YSLEER. The CDR3 spans 18 residues. V was pared by 11 bases and J by 3 bases, with 29 bases between.

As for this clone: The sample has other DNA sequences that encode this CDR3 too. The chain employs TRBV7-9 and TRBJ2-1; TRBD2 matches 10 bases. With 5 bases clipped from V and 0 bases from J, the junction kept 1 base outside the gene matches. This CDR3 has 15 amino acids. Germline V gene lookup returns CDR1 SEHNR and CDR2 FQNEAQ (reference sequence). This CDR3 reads CASSPSGSSYNEQFF. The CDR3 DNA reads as TGTGCCAGCAGCCCTAGCGGGAGCTCCTACAATGAGCAGTTCTTC.

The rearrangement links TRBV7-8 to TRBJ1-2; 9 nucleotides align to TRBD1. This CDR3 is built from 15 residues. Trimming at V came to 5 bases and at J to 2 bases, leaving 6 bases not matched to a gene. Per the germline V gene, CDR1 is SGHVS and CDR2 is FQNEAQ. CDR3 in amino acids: CASSGPGQGNYGYTF. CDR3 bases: TGTGCCAGCAGCGGTCCTGGACAGGGGAACTATGGCTACACCTTC.

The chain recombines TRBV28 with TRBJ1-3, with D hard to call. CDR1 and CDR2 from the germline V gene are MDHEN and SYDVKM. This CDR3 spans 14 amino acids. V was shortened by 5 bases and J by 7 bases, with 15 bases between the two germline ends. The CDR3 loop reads CASSTGGSINTIYF. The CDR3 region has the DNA TGTGCCAGCAGTACGGGCGGGTCTATCAACACCATATATTTT.

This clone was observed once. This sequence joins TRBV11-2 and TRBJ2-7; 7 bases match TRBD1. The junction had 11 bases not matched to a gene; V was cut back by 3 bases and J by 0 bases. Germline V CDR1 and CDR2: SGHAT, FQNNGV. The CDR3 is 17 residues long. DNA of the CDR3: TGTGCCAGCAGCTTCATCAAGGGGGCGGCTAGCTCCTACGAGCAGTACTTC. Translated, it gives CASSFIKGAASSYEQYF.

CDR3 bases: TGTGCCAGCAGCCAAGTCGGGACTACTTGGCGAGGCACCGGGGAGCTGTTTTTT. It translates to CASSQVGTTWRGTGELFF. This chain links TRBV3-1 (or the pseudogene TRBV3-2) with TRBJ2-2, with 7 bases that match TRBD2. The CDR3 totals 18 residues. Trimming cost V 1 base and J 4 bases; bases outside gene matches: 12. Germline-derived CDR1 and CDR2 are LGHDT and YNNKEL (reference sequence).

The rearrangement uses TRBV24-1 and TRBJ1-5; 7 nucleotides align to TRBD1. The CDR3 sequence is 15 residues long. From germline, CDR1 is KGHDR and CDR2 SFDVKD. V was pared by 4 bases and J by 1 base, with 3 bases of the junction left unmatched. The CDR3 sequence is CATSEGGQSNQPQHF. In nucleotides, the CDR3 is TGTGCCACCAGTGAAGGGGGCCAGAGCAATCAGCCCCAGCATTTT.

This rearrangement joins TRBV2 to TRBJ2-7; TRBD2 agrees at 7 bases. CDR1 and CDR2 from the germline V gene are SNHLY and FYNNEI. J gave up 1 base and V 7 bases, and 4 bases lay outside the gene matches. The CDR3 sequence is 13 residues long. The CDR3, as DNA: TGTGCCAGCAAAACGGGGGGATCCTACGAGCAGTACTTC. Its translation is CASKTGGSYEQYF. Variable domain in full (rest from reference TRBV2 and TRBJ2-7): EPEVTQTPSHQVTQMGQEVILRCVPISNHLYFYWYRQILGQKVEFLVSFYNNEISEKSEIFDDQFSVERPDGSNFTLKIRSTKLEDSAMYFCASKTGGSYEQYFGPGTRLTVT.

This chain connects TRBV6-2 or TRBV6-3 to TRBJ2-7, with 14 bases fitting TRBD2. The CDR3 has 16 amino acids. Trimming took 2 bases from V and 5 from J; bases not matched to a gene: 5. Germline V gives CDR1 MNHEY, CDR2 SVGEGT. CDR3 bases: TGTGCCAGCAGTTACGGGACTAGCGGGAGAGGGCACGAGCAGTACTTC. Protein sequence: CASSYGTSGRGHEQYF.

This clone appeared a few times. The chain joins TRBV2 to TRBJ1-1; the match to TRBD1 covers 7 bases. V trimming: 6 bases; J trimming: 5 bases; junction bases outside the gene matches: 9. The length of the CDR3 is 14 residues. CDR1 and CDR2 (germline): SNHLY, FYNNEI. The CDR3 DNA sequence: TGTGCCAGCAGCTTACGGACAGGTTATACTGAAGCTTTCTTT. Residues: CASSLRTGYTEAFF.

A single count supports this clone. CDR3 loop: CASSPLDRTYEQYF. In nucleotides, the CDR3 is TGTGCCAGCAGCCCACTCGACAGAACCTACGAGCAGTACTTC. The chain employs TRBV3-1 (or the pseudogene TRBV3-2) and TRBJ2-7; weak D call: TRBD1 (5 bases). The germline V and J ends were trimmed by 4 bases and 2 bases, with 12 bases remaining between them. The CDR3 spans 14 residues. Germline V gives CDR1 LGHDT, CDR2 YNNKEL (reference sequence).